This T cell receptor (beta chain) was found in a study of patients and donors after allogeneic stem cell transplantation. Each CDR3 protein is one row after TCRdb ran MiXCR on the RT-PCR reads. The sample includes over 400,000 distinct CDR3 sequences, roughly 17% of them seen just once. CDR1 DFQATT and CDR2 SNEGSKA come from the germline V gene (reference sequence). The CDR3 covers 13 residues. V was cut by 1 base and J by 7 bases, with 14 bases left in between. The chain has TRBV20-1 and TRBJ2-7, with a weak D call TRBD1 (8 bases). The origin of this receptor is a human donor who was either an allogeneic HSCT recipient or a stem cell or donor lymphocyte infusion donor (not recorded which). It is not recorded whose cells these are; they may come from a transplant donor. The specimen was blood, either unsorted or a sorted T cell fraction (not recorded which). The CDR3: CSARGQGRGEQYF. The CDR3 DNA reads TGCAGTGCTAGAGGACAGGGGAGGGGAGAGCAGTACTTC.